The following is a T cell receptor (beta chain) sequence with its context. The data derive from a study of blood T cells in healthy people across ages. For the second PCR, which ran for about 7 to 12 cycles, a sample-barcoded 5' primer and a J-beta primer mix were used. TCRdb recomputed calls from the 5' RACE reads with MiXCR, one row per CDR3 protein. This sample has roughly 730,000 distinct CDR3 sequences; more than 55% occur once, and the top ten carry roughly 24%. In germline, CDR1 is SEHNR, CDR2 FQNEAQ (reference sequence). The CDR3 loop spans 14 amino acids. Trimming pared 0 bases from V and 6 bases from J, leaving 11 bases between. Donor samples were obtained from healthy Caucasian individuals from Russia, aged about 6 to 95. Every sample yielded at least 6.5 million isolated PBMCs. Samples each yielded at least 5 micrograms of total RNA.

The sequence derives from a man in his forties or fifties in good health. The sequenced sample was blood. The V call is TRBV7-9, the J call TRBJ1-2, with a tentative D call TRBD1 (5 bases). The CDR3 sequence: CASSLALGEHGYTF. CDR3 DNA: TGTGCCAGCAGCTTAGCGCTGGGGGAGCATGGCTACACCTTC.